This T cell receptor (beta chain) was captured by sequencing in a study of T cell responses to AZD1222 COVID-19 vaccine. Study findings and constraints: As reported, nearly half of all spike-specific TCRs target variant regions that are unmutated.

Profiling relied on immunoSEQ multiplex PCR, and the TCRdb table lists in-frame clones only, not all of them. The sample shows fewer than 180,000 clones, roughly 90% of them seen only once. Trimming cost V 0 bases and J 10 bases, with 13 bases left between them. Germline values: CDR1 LNHNV, CDR2 YYDKDF (reference sequence). The CDR3 spans 15 residues. About this clone: Its cognate antigen is unknown.

This TCR derives from an adult who received the AZD1222 COVID-19 vaccine. This specimen was peripheral blood, taken 28 days after the second AZD1222 dose. The rearrangement uses TRBV15 and TRBJ1-6, with D possibly matching TRBD1 (5 bases). CDR3: CATSRDRDVISPLHF. CDR3 DNA sequence: TGTGCCACCAGCAGAGACAGGGACGTTATATCACCCCTCCACTTT.